Each of the 27 T cell receptor beta chains below was sequenced from the same sample in a study of cytomegalovirus exposure and HLA in healthy donors. The PCR employed 60 Vbeta primers together with 13 Jbeta primers. Sequenced by immunoSEQ multiplex PCR; TCRdb stores in-frame clones only, minus some. The profile covers some 200,000 clones, with 84% appearing a single time and 2% to 3% taken by the ten largest. The sample was PBMCs. All receptors come from a woman between 45 and 65 years old in good health and CMV-seropositive.

The chain joins TRBV7-9 to TRBJ2-5; 8 positions match TRBD1. This CDR3 has 13 residues. With 6 bases clipped from V and 4 bases from J, the junction kept 4 bases outside the gene matches. Germline lookup yields CDR1 SEHNR and CDR2 FQNEAQ (reference sequence). The CDR3 here is CASRNTGGETQYF. The CDR3 region has the DNA TGTGCCAGCAGGAATACAGGGGGAGAGACCCAGTACTTC. Variable domain in full (rest from reference TRBV7-9 and TRBJ2-5): DTGVSQNPRHKITKRGQNVTFRCDPISEHNRLYWYRQTLGQGPEFLTYFQNEAQLEKSRLLSDRFSAERPKGSFSTLEIQRTEQGDSAMYLCASRNTGGETQYFGPGTRLLVL.

V is TRBV6-6 and J is TRBJ2-5; TRBD1 matches at 9 bases. Trimming removed 6 bases from V and 5 bases from J; junction bases left unmatched: 13. Per germline, CDR1 MNHNY and CDR2 SVGAGI (reference sequence). CDR3 size: 16 residues. The CDR3 sequence is CASSPPGTGWEETQYF. For the CDR3, the DNA is TGTGCCAGCAGCCCCCCCGGGACAGGGTGGGAGGAGACCCAGTACTTC.

The gene calls are TRBV18 and TRBJ2-1; a possible D gene is TRBD2 (6 bases). Trimming removed 3 bases from V and 2 bases from J, with 11 bases in between. The germline CDR1 and CDR2 sequences are KGHSH and LQKENI. CDR3 length: 15 residues. The chain's CDR3 is CASSPNSGAYNEQFF. CDR3 DNA sequence: TGTGCCAGCTCACCGAATTCGGGGGCCTACAATGAGCAGTTCTTC.

This clone was recorded once. The chain is built from TRBV9 and TRBJ2-2, with a weak D call TRBD2 (6 bases). The V end was cut by 2 bases, the J end by 6 bases, with 17 bases between. This CDR3 is built from 16 residues. Germline lookup yields CDR1 SGDLS and CDR2 YYNGEE. DNA of the CDR3: TGTGCCAGCAGCGTTAGCGGCGGGTCCTCCCCCGGGGAGCTGTTTTTT. The encoded protein is CASSVSGGSSPGELFF.

The chain is built from TRBV9 and TRBJ2-3; 11 bases fit TRBD1. The CDR3 runs 17 residues. With V trimmed by 4 bases and J by 4 bases, 11 bases remained unmatched. Germline CDR1 and CDR2: SGDLS and YYNGEE. The CDR3 coding sequence is TGTGCCAGCAGCCCCCGGAGACGGACAGGGGGCGCAGATACGCAGTATTTT. As protein: CASSPRRRTGGADTQYF.

This clone was seen just once. The gene calls are TRBV18 and TRBJ2-1, with TRBD2 matching over 11 bases. V trimming: 0 bases; J trimming: 10 bases; junction bases outside the gene matches: 5. The germline gives CDR1 KGHSH, CDR2 LQKENI. The CDR3 covers 15 residues. Here the CDR3 DNA reads TGTGCCAGCTCACCACCTAGCGGGGGGGCCAGGGAGCAGTTCTTC. The encoded protein is CASSPPSGGAREQFF.

The V and J genes are TRBV9 and TRBJ2-1; 13 bases line up with TRBD2. Germline values: CDR1 SGDLS, CDR2 YYNGEE. The J segment lost 7 bases and the V segment lost 1 base, leaving 5 bases of the junction unmatched. The CDR3 totals 16 residues. CDR3 DNA: TGTGCCAGCAGCGTACTAGGACTAGCGGGGGAAAATGAGCAGTTCTTC. Translation gives CASSVLGLAGENEQFF.

The chain employs TRBV7-3 and TRBJ2-3, with TRBD1 matching 9 bases. The CDR3 is 15 residues long. Germline V CDR1 and CDR2: SGHTA, FQGTGA. J gave up 6 bases and V 4 bases, and 8 bases lay outside the gene matches. The CDR3 protein is CASSSVGTGKDTQYF. CDR3 DNA sequence: TGTGCCAGCAGCTCGGTTGGGACAGGGAAGGATACGCAGTATTTT.

The chain uses TRBV7-6 and TRBJ2-1, with D perhaps matching TRBD1 (5 bases). Trimming stripped 4 bases from V and 0 bases from J, with 13 bases between. The CDR3 sequence is 16 residues long. From germline, CDR1 is SGHVS and CDR2 FNYEAQ. CDR3: CASSSRQRTSYNEQFF. Here the CDR3 DNA reads TGTGCCAGCAGCTCGCGACAGAGAACCTCCTACAATGAGCAGTTCTTC.

The rearrangement links TRBV4-2 to TRBJ1-6; 7 positions agree with TRBD1. This CDR3 is built from 16 residues. V lost 2 bases and J lost 8; bases outside the gene matches: 9. Germline V lookup: CDR1 LGHNA, CDR2 YNFKEQ. CDR3 nucleotides: TGTGCCAGCAGCCAAAACGAGGGGGCGCGAGATTCACCCCTCCACTTT. Translated: CASSQNEGARDSPLHF.

V usage is TRBV7-6 and J usage is TRBJ2-2; 10 nucleotides line up with TRBD2. Per the germline V gene, CDR1 is SGHVS and CDR2 is FNYEAQ. This CDR3 is 17 amino acids long. Trimming removed 1 base from V and 2 bases from J; junction bases left unmatched: 4. The CDR3 region is CASSLVSGGINTGELFF. CDR3 bases: TGTGCCAGCAGCTTAGTTAGCGGGGGGATAAACACCGGGGAGCTGTTTTTT. The full variable domain, rest sourced from reference TRBV7-6 and TRBJ2-2, is GAGVSQSPRYKVTKRGQDVALRCDPISGHVSLYWYRQALGQGPEFLTYFNYEAQQDKSGLPNDRFSAERPEGSISTLTIQRTEQRDSAMYRCASSLVSGGINTGELFFGEGSRLTVL.

The chain employs TRBV6-5 and TRBJ2-1; TRBD1 matches 8 bases. The CDR3 contains 15 residues. V shed 6 bases and J 4 bases; nucleotides not matched to a gene: 8. Germline lookup yields CDR1 MNHEY and CDR2 SVGAGI. The CDR3 nucleotides read TGTGCCAGCAGGGGGGGACAGGTACGATACAATGAGCAGTTCTTC. Protein: CASRGGQVRYNEQFF.

V and J are TRBV6-1 and TRBJ2-7; perhaps TRBD1 as D (5 bases). V gave up 6 bases and J gave up 3 bases, with 12 bases separating them. The CDR3 length is 13 residues. Germline CDR1 MNHNS, CDR2 SASEGT. Here the CDR3 reads CASRGAASYEQYF. The CDR3 region has the DNA TGTGCCAGCAGAGGGGCCGCAAGCTACGAGCAGTACTTC.

The chain couples TRBV2 to TRBJ2-3; TRBD2 agrees at 9 bases. CDR3 size: 14 residues. Per germline, CDR1 SNHLY and CDR2 FYNNEI. V gave up 3 bases and J gave up 5 bases; unmatched junction bases: 3. CDR3: CASSDGGGGDTQYF. The CDR3 DNA follows: TGTGCCAGCAGTGACGGCGGGGGGGGAGATACGCAGTATTTT.

The chain uses TRBV19 and TRBJ2-3; D may be TRBD2 (7 bases). The germline CDR1 and CDR2 sequences are LNHDA and SQIVND (reference sequence). Trimming took off 9 bases at V and 6 bases at J, with 22 bases between the two ends. This CDR3 has 15 residues. Written as DNA, the CDR3 is TGTGCCAGCGGGTACCCCGGGGGGCAAATGGATACGCAGTATTTT. Residues: CASGYPGGQMDTQYF.

This sequence joins TRBV29-1 and TRBJ2-1; TRBD1 matches 8 bases. The J segment lost 2 bases and the V segment lost 1 base, leaving 7 bases of the junction unmatched. This CDR3 has 16 amino acids. The V gene's germline CDR1 is SQVTM and CDR2 ANQGSEA. The CDR3 DNA is TGCAGCGTTGAAGGACTTGACAGGGGCACCTACAATGAGCAGTTCTTC. This codes for CSVEGLDRGTYNEQFF.

The chain couples TRBV11-3 to TRBJ2-7, with 7 bases lining up with TRBD2. Germline V gene data show CDR1 as SGHNT and CDR2 as YENEEA. J lost 3 bases, V lost 4 bases, and 15 bases had no gene match. This CDR3 is built from 17 residues. The CDR3 region has the DNA TGTGCCAGCAGCTCTACGGTGGGCGAAGCGGGGCTCTACGAGCAGTACTTC. This gives the protein CASSSTVGEAGLYEQYF.

The chain links TRBV9 to TRBJ2-1; a possible D gene is TRBD1 (5 bases). In germline, CDR1 is SGDLS, CDR2 YYNGEE. V lost 4 bases to trimming and J lost 1 base, with 12 bases between them. This CDR3 has 15 amino acids. The CDR3 here is CASSFTGTSYNEQFF. DNA of the CDR3: TGTGCCAGCAGCTTTACAGGTACATCCTACAATGAGCAGTTCTTC.

The rearrangement joins TRBV19 to TRBJ2-7; no firm D call. The CDR3 extends over 14 amino acids. The germline CDR1 and CDR2 sequences are LNHDA and SQIVND (reference sequence). V lost 6 bases, J lost 4 bases, and 16 bases lay in between. CDR3 protein: CASSTRSRAYEQYF. The CDR3 DNA reads TGTGCCAGTAGCACCCGGTCGCGCGCATACGAGCAGTACTTC.

V usage is TRBV6-5 and J usage is TRBJ1-6, with D possibly matching TRBD1 (5 bases). V lost 8 bases, J lost 6 bases, and 11 bases lay in between. Germline V gene data show CDR1 as MNHEY and CDR2 as SVGAGI. The CDR3 covers 13 residues. The CDR3 nucleotides are TGTGCCAGCGTCCAGGGAATTAATTCACCCCTCCACTTT. Amino acid sequence: CASVQGINSPLHF.

The J gene is TRBJ2-1, the V gene TRBV6-6, with 9 bases aligning to TRBD2. The germline gives CDR1 MNHNY, CDR2 SVGAGI (reference sequence). The CDR3 extends over 14 amino acids. Trimming cost V 6 bases and J 4 bases; bases outside gene matches: 4. CDR3 bases: TGTGCCAGCAGGCGGGGGGGCTTATACAATGAGCAGTTCTTC. It translates to CASRRGGLYNEQFF.

The CDR3 nucleotides are TGCGCCAGCAGCCGGGAGGGGTCGGGGCTAGCGGGGAGGAATACGCAGTATTTT. Translation gives CASSREGSGLAGRNTQYF. V and J are TRBV4-1 and TRBJ2-3; 9 bases agree with TRBD2. The CDR3 totals 18 residues. In germline, CDR1 is MGHRA, CDR2 YSYEKL. The V and J ends lost 4 bases and 7 bases, in that order; junction bases with no gene match: 18.

The genes are TRBV9 and TRBJ2-1; 7 nucleotides match TRBD2. This CDR3 region has 14 residues. The germline gives CDR1 SGDLS, CDR2 YYNGEE. V shed 2 bases and J 3 bases; nucleotides not matched to a gene: 2. In nucleotides, the CDR3 is TGTGCCAGCAGCGTGACTAGCAACTACAATGAGCAGTTCTTC. The encoded protein is CASSVTSNYNEQFF. Supplemented by reference TRBV9 and TRBJ2-1, the full variable domain reads DSGVTQTPKHLITATGQRVTLRCSPRSGDLSVYWYQQSLDQGLQFLIQYYNGEERAKGNILERFSAQQFPDLHSELNLSSLELGDSALYFCASSVTSNYNEQFFGPGTRLTVL.

The chain combines TRBV6-1 with TRBJ2-1, with 8 positions matching TRBD2. This CDR3 is 14 amino acids long. The germline V gene encodes CDR1 MNHNS and CDR2 SASEGT. Trimming cost V 4 bases and J 4 bases; bases outside gene matches: 3. The CDR3 DNA sequence: TGTGCCAGCAGTGCGGGGGGGCCATACAATGAGCAGTTCTTC. Residues: CASSAGGPYNEQFF.

This chain uses TRBV6-4 with TRBJ1-1; TRBD1 matches 9 bases. Trimming took 2 bases from V and 9 from J; bases not matched to a gene: 4. The CDR3 consists of 13 residues. Germline CDR1 is MRHNA and CDR2 is SNTAGT. As DNA, the CDR3 is TGTGCCAGCAGTGACACTTACAGGGGGCAAGCTTTCTTT. It codes for CASSDTYRGQAFF.

This chain uses TRBV5-1 with TRBJ2-2, with TRBD1 matching 7 bases. V lost 1 base and J lost 6; bases outside the gene matches: 3. Germline CDR1 is SGHRS and CDR2 is YFSETQ. This CDR3 has 14 residues. The CDR3 nucleotides read TGCGCCAGCAGCTTGTTCCAGGGGGCCGGGGAGCTGTTTTTT. Its translation is CASSLFQGAGELFF.

CDR3 loop: CASSRERQGVPYNSPLHF. The DNA of the CDR3 is TGTGCCAGCAGCCGGGAGAGACAGGGGGTCCCCTATAATTCACCCCTCCACTTT. The genes are TRBV11-2 and TRBJ1-6, with TRBD1 matching over 9 bases. Germline CDR1 SGHAT, CDR2 FQNNGV. This CDR3 region has 18 residues. After removal of 5 bases from V and 2 bases from J, the junction contained 10 bases not matched to a gene.